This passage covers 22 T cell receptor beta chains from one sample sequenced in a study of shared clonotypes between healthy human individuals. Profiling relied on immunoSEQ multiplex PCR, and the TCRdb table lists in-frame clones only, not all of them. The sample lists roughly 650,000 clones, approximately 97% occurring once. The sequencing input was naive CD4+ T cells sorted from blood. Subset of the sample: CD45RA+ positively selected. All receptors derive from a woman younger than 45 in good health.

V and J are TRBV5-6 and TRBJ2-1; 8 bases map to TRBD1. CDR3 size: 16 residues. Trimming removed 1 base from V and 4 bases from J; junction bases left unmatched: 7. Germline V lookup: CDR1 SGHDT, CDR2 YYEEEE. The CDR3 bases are TGTGCCAGCAGCTTGCAGACAGGGGTGGTTTACAATGAGCAGTTCTTC. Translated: CASSLQTGVVYNEQFF.

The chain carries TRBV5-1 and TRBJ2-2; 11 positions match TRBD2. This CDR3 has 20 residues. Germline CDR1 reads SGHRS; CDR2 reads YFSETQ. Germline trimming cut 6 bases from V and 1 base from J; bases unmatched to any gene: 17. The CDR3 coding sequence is TGCGCCAGCAACGGAGGCTGGCTAGCGGGAGGAAGTAGGAACACCGGGGAGCTGTTTTTT. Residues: CASNGGWLAGGSRNTGELFF.

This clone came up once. CDR3 sequence (DNA): TGTGCCAGCAGTGAAGCGCGGACACCTAATGAAAAACTGTTTTTT. Translation: CASSEARTPNEKLFF. The chain combines TRBV2 with TRBJ1-4, with D perhaps matching TRBD1 (5 bases). V gave up 0 bases and J gave up 3 bases, with 8 bases separating them. There are 15 residues in the CDR3. Germline V CDR1 and CDR2: SNHLY, FYNNEI.

The CDR3 reads CASSFTVGVYSYNEQFF. CDR3 DNA sequence: TGCGCCAGCAGCTTTACAGTGGGAGTCTATTCCTACAATGAGCAGTTCTTC. The chain couples TRBV5-1 to TRBJ2-1, with D possibly TRBD2 on 5 matching bases. Germline CDR1 and CDR2: SGHRS and YFSETQ. This CDR3 contains 17 residues. Trimming left V 2 bases short and J 1 base short, with 16 bases between.

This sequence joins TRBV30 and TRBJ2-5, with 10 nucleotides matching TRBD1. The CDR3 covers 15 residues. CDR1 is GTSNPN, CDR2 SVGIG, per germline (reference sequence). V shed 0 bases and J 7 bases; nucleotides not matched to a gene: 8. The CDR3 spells CAWSVPGQGSGTQYF. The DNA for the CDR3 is TGTGCCTGGAGTGTCCCGGGACAGGGGTCGGGGACCCAGTACTTC.

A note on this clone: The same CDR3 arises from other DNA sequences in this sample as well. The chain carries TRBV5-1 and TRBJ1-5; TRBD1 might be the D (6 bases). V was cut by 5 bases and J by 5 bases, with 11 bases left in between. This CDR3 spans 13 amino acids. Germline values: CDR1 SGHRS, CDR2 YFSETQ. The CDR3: CASSLQGDQPQHF. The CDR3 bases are TGCGCCAGCAGTTTACAGGGAGATCAGCCCCAGCATTTT.

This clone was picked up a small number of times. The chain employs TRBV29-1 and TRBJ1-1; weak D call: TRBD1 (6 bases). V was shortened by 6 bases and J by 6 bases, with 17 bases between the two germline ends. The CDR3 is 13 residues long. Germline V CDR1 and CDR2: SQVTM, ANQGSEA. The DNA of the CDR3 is TGCAGCGTGTTCAAGGGGGGCCAGCCTGAAGCTTTCTTT. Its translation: CSVFKGGQPEAFF.

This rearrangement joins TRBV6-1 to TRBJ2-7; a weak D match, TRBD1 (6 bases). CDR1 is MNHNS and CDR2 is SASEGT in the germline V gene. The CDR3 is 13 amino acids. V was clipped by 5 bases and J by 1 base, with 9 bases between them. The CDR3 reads CASSRRGSYEQYF. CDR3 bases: TGTGCCAGCAGTCGCAGGGGATCCTACGAGCAGTACTTC.

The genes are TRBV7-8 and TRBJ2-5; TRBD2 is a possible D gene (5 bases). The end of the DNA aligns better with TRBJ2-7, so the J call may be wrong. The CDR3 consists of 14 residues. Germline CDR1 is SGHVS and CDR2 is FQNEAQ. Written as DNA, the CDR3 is TGTGCCAGCAGCTTAGCGGGAGTACTCTACGAGCAGTACTTC. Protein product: CASSLAGVLYEQYF.

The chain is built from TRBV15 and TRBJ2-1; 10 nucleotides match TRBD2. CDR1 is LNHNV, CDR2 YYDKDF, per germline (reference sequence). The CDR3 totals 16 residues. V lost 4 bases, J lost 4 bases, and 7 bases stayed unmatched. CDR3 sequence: CATSIVRTSGYNEQFF. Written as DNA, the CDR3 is TGTGCCACCAGCATAGTCAGGACTAGCGGATACAATGAGCAGTTCTTC.

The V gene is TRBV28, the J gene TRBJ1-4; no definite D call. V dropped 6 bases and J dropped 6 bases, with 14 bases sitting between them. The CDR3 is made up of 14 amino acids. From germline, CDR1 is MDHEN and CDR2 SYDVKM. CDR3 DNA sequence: TGTGCCAGCAGCTTAAGCGGCGAGCATGAAAAACTGTTTTTT. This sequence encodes CASSLSGEHEKLFF.

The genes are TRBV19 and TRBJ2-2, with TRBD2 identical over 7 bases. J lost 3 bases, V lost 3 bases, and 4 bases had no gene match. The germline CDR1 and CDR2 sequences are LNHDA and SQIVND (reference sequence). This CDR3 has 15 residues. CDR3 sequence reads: CASSMGGSYTGELFF. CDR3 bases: TGTGCCAGTAGTATGGGCGGGAGCTACACCGGGGAGCTGTTTTTT.

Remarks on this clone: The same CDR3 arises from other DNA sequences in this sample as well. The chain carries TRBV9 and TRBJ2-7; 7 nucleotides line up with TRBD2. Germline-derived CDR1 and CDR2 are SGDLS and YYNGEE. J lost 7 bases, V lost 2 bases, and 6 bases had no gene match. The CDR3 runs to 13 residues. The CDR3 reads CASSVGQGGEQYF. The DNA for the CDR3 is TGTGCCAGCAGCGTCGGCCAGGGAGGGGAGCAGTACTTC.

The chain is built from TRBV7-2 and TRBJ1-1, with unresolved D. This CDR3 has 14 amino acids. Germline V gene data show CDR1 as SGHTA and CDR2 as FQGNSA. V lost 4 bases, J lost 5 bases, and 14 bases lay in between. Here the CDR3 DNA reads TGTGCCAGCAGCTATCGATGGGGAGGGACTGAAGCTTTCTTT. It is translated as CASSYRWGGTEAFF. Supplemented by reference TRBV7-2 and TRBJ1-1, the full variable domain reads GAGVSQSPSNKVTEKGKDVELRCDPISGHTALYWYRQSLGQGLEFLIYFQGNSAPDKSGLPSDRFSAERTGGSVSTLTIQRTQQEDSAVYLCASSYRWGGTEAFFGQGTRLTVV.

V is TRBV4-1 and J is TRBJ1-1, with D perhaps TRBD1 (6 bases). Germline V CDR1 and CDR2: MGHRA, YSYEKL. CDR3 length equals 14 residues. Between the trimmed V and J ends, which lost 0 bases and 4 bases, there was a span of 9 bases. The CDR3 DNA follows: TGCGCCAGCAGCCAAGATGTACAGGGCACTGAAGCTTTCTTT. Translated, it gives CASSQDVQGTEAFF.

In DNA, the CDR3 is TGTGCCATCAGAGGGACGAGTGGAAACACCATATATTTT. Amino acid sequence: CAIRGTSGNTIYF. V usage is TRBV10-3 and J usage is TRBJ1-3; TRBD1 might be the D (5 bases). Germline V gene data show CDR1 as ENHRY and CDR2 as SYGVKD. Trimming cost V 6 bases and J 3 bases, with 9 bases left between them. CDR3 length: 13 amino acids.

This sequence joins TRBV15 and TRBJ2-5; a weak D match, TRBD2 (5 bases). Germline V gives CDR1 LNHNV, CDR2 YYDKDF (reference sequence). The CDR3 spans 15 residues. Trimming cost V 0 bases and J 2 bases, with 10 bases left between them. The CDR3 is CATSRDWGAQETQYF. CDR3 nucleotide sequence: TGTGCCACCAGCAGAGATTGGGGAGCTCAAGAGACCCAGTACTTC. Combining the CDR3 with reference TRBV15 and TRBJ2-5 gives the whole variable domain DAMVIQNPRYQVTQFGKPVTLSCSQTLNHNVMYWYQQKSSQAPKLLFHYYDKDFNNEADTPDNFQSRRPNTSFCFLDIRSPGLGDTAMYLCATSRDWGAQETQYFGPGTRLLVL.

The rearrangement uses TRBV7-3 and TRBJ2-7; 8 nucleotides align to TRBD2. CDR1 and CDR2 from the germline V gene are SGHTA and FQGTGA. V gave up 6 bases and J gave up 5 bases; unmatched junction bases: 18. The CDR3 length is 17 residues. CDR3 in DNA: TGTGCCAGCAGTCAAAACCTTTTCGGGAGGGCCTATAACGAGCAGTACTTC. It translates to CASSQNLFGRAYNEQYF.

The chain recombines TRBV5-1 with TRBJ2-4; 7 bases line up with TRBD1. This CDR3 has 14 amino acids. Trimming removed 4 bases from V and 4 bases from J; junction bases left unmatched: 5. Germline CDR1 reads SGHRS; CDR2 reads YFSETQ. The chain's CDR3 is CASSLRQGKNIQYF. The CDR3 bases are TGCGCCAGCAGCCTGCGACAGGGTAAAAACATTCAGTACTTC.

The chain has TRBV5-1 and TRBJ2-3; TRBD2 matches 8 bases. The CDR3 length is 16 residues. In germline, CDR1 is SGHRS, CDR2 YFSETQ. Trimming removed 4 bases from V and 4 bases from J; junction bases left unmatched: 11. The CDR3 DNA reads TGCGCCAGCAGCCCCGGGGGAGCGGGAGCAGCAGATACGCAGTATTTT. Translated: CASSPGGAGAADTQYF.

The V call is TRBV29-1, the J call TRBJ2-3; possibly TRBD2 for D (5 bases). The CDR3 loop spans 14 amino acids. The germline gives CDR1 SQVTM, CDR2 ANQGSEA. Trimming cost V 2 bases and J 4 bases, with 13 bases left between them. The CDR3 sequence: CSVERGGLADTQYF. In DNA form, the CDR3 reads TGCAGCGTTGAACGCGGAGGCCTAGCAGATACGCAGTATTTT.

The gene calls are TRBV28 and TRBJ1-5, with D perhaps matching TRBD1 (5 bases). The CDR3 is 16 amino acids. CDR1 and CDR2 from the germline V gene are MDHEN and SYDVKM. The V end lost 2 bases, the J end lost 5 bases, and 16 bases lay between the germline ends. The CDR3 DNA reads TGTGCCAGCAGTTTAAGACGGGGCTCCCTCGATCAGCCCCAGCATTTT. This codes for CASSLRRGSLDQPQHF.